The text below deals with one TCR beta chain. This sample is drawn from a study of response to subunit inactivated influenza vaccine. TCRdb redid the calling of the RT-PCR reads with MiXCR, one entry per CDR3 protein. This sample has roughly 500,000 distinct CDR3 sequences; roughly 25% occur once, and the top ten carry about 3%. These same records also appear under a second study, on T cells expressing NK-cell markers. That study adds: The TCR beta cDNA came from 5'RACE template switching with UMIs. Source material for TCR beta repertoires consisted of sorted CD3+CD56+NKG2C+, CD3+CD56+NKG2C- and CD3+CD56-NKG2C+ T cells. NKG2C+ dominant clonotype frequencies in over 5 donors were roughly 1.0-8% of CD8+ T cells. The CD3+CD56-NKG2C+ fraction was also led by these clonotypes in a few donors. The study left the HCMV specificity of expanded NKG2C+ T cell clones unresolved.

This sequence originates from a man aged 45-60 years who received an inactivated influenza vaccine. Sample: CD4+ T cells sorted from PBMCs, taken about 11 days after vaccination.

The CDR3 spells CSVTRRANYGYTF. The CDR3 nucleotides read TGCAGCGTTACGAGGAGAGCTAACTATGGCTACACCTTC. The V gene is TRBV29-1, the J gene TRBJ1-2, with D unresolved. Germline loops: CDR1 SQVTM, CDR2 ANQGSEA. Trimming removed 5 bases from V and 0 bases from J, with 10 bases in between. The CDR3 sequence is 13 residues long.